Listed below are T cell receptor beta chains from one sample, sequenced in a study of Ad26.COV2.S vaccination and SARS-CoV-2 variants. Sequencing used immunoSEQ multiplex PCR; TCRdb keeps in-frame clones, though not all of them. Seen here are roughly 100,000 clones, about three quarters observed once, and the top ten hold around a sixth. The specimen comprised peripheral blood, sampled after recovery from COVID-19. Receptors were obtained from a human donor who had recovered from COVID-19. The CDR3 runs from the conserved cysteine through the conserved F or W. D genes are given only for firm matches. Size is omitted from some rows. Given values are once, few, many or a class for expanded clones.

NA TRBJ2-7 NA TRBV10-1 CASSRGGTGSTQQYF TGCGCCAGCAGTAGGGGGGGGACAGGATCGACCCAGCAGTACTTC
TRBD1 TRBJ1-4 NA TRBV6-5 CASRPTTGPNEKLFF TGTGCCAGCAGGCCCACGACAGGGCCTAATGAAAAACTGTTTTTT
TRBD1 TRBJ2-5 NA TRBV20-1 CSASHRGQETQYF TGCAGTGCTAGTCACAGGGGCCAAGAGACCCAGTACTTC
NA TRBJ2-2 NA TRBV18 CASSPVGFLTGELFF TGTGCCAGCTCACCAGTCGGATTCCTCACCGGGGAGCTGTTTTTT
NA TRBJ1-5 NA TRBV7-3 CASNFGIYSNQPQHF TGTGCCAGCAACTTTGGGATCTATAGCAATCAGCCCCAGCATTTT
NA TRBJ2-7 few TRBV28 CASSPQYYEQYF TGTGCCAGCAGCCCCCAATACTACGAGCAGTACTTC
NA TRBJ2-7 few TRBV7-9 CASSLTVSTNEQYF TGTGCCAGCAGCTTAACGGTCTCCACCAACGAGCAGTACTTC
TRBD1 TRBJ1-6 NA TRBV7-2 CASSLGQRNSPLHF TGTGCCAGCAGCTTGGGACAGCGAAATTCACCCCTCCACTTT
NA TRBJ2-7 NA TRBV5-5 CASLPNRAGYEQYF TGTGCCAGCCTCCCCAACAGGGCGGGATACGAGCAGTACTTC
TRBD1 TRBJ1-1 NA TRBV18 CASSPRGQDTEAFF TGTGCCAGCTCACCCAGGGGGCAGGACACTGAAGCTTTCTTT
NA TRBJ2-5 NA TRBV2 CASAVNLQETQYF TGTGCCAGCGCCGTGAACCTCCAAGAGACCCAGTACTTC
NA TRBJ2-5 NA TRBV25-1 CASSRAGSETQYF TGTGCCAGCAGTCGGGCCGGTTCAGAGACCCAGTACTTC
NA TRBJ2-7 NA TRBV28 CASSFRARLLYEQYF TGTGCCAGCAGTTTTCGGGCAAGACTGTTATACGAGCAGTACTTC
TRBD1 TRBJ1-5 NA TRBV29-1 CSAHSEDRAKDQPQHF TGCAGCGCCCACTCGGAGGACAGGGCCAAAGATCAGCCCCAGCATTTT
NA TRBJ2-2 NA TRBV6-4 CASSLGTSGELFF TGTGCCAGCAGTCTAGGGACCTCCGGGGAGCTGTTTTTT
NA TRBJ1-2 NA TRBV27 CASSFGQRYGYTF TGTGCCAGCAGTTTTGGACAGCGATATGGCTACACCTTC
TRBD1 TRBJ1-2 NA TRBV4-1 CASSRQGGSYGYTF TGCGCCAGCAGCCGACAGGGCGGCTCCTATGGCTACACCTTC
NA TRBJ2-3 NA TRBV19 CASSIRTSPKDTQYF TGTGCCAGTAGTATACGGACTTCTCCTAAGGATACGCAGTATTTT
NA TRBJ2-1 NA TRBV4-3 CASSSRREWSEQFF TGCGCCAGCAGCTCAAGAAGGGAGTGGTCTGAGCAGTTCTTC
NA TRBJ1-3 NA TRBV13 CASSLGRRSGNTIYF TGTGCCAGCAGCTTAGGCCGGAGGTCTGGAAACACCATATATTTT
TRBD2 TRBJ2-5 NA TRBV27 CASRGTSGGGRETQYF TGTGCCAGCAGAGGGACTAGCGGGGGAGGCCGGGAGACCCAGTACTTC
NA TRBJ2-5 NA TRBV28 CASRTQGPQETQYF TGTGCCAGCCGAACTCAGGGGCCCCAAGAGACCCAGTACTTC
NA TRBJ2-5 once TRBV3-1/TRBV3-2 CASSIGLRAQTQYF TGTGCCAGCAGTATTGGACTACGTGCTCAGACCCAGTACTTC
NA TRBJ1-6 NA TRBV7-9 CASSLEGKNSPLHF TGTGCCAGCAGCCTAGAGGGGAAAAATTCACCCCTCCACTTT
NA TRBJ1-2 NA TRBV6-5 CASSYDRSTNYGYTF TGTGCCAGCAGTTATGACAGATCAACTAACTATGGCTACACCTTC
TRBD1 TRBJ2-7 NA TRBV6-6 CASRRTGQGGYEQYF TGTGCCAGCAGGAGAACTGGACAGGGCGGCTACGAGCAGTACTTC
NA TRBJ2-5 NA TRBV30 CAWRALGVQETQYF TGTGCCTGGAGAGCCCTTGGGGTTCAAGAGACCCAGTACTTC
NA TRBJ2-5 NA TRBV3-1/TRBV3-2 CASSQLRETQYF TGTGCCAGCAGCCAATTGCGGGAGACCCAGTACTTC